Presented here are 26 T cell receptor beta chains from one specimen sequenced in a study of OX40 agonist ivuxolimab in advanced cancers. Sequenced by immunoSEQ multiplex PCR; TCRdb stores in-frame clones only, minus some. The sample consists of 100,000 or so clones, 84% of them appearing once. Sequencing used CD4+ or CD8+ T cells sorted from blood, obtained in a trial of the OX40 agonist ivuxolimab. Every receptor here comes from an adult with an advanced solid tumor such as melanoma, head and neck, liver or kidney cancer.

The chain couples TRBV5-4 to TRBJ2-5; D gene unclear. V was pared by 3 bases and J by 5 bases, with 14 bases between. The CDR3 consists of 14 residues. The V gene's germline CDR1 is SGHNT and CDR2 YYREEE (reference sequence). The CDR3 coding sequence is TGTGCCAGCAGCTCACTCAGTGGCGATGAGACCCAGTACTTC. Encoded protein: CASSSLSGDETQYF.

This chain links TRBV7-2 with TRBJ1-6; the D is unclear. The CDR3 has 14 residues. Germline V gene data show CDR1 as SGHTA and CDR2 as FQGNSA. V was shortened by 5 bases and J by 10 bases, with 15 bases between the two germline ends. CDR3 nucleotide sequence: TGTGCCAGCAGCCTCCGGGCCCGAGGGTCACCCCTCCACTTT. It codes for CASSLRARGSPLHF.

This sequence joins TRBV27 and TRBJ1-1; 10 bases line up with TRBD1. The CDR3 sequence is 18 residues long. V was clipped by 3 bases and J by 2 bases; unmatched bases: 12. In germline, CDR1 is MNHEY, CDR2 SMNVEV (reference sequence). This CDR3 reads CASSLLSTGGLSNTEAFF. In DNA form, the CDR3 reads TGTGCCAGCAGTTTGTTATCGACAGGGGGCCTCTCCAACACTGAAGCTTTCTTT.

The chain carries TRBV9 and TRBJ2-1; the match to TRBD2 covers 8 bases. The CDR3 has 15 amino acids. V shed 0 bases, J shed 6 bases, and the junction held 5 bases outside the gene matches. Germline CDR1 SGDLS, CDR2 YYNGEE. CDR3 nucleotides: TGTGCCAGCAGCGTAGTGAGCGGGGGACGCAATGAGCAGTTCTTC. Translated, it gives CASSVVSGGRNEQFF.

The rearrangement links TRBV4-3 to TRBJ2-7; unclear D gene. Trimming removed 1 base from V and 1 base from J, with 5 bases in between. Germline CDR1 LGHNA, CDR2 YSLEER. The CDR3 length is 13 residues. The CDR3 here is CASSQGVSYEQYF. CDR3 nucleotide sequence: TGCGCCAGCAGCCAAGGAGTGTCCTACGAGCAGTACTTC.

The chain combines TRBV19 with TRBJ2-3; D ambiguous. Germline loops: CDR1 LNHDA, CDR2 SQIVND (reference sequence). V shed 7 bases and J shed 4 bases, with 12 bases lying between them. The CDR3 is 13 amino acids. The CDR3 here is CASISAAPDTQYF. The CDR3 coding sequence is TGTGCCAGTATCTCCGCCGCCCCAGATACGCAGTATTTT.

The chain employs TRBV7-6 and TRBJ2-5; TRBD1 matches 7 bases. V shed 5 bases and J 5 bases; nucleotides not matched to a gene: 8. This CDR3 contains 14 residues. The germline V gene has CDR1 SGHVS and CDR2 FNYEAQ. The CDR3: CASSLTGVGETQYF. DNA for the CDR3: TGTGCCAGCAGCCTCACAGGGGTCGGGGAGACCCAGTACTTC.

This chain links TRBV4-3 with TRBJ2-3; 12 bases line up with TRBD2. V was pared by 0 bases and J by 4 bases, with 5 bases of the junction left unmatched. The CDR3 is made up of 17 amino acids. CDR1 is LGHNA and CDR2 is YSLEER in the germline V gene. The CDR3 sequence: CASSQEISSGGADTQYF. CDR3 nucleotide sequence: TGCGCCAGCAGCCAAGAGATCTCTAGCGGGGGGGCAGATACGCAGTATTTT.

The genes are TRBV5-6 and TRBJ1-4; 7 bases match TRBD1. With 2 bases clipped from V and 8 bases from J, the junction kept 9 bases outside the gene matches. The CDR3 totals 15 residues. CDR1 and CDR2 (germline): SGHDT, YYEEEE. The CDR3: CASSLAMRTGEKLFF. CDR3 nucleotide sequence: TGTGCCAGCAGCTTAGCTATGAGGACAGGCGAAAAACTGTTTTTT.

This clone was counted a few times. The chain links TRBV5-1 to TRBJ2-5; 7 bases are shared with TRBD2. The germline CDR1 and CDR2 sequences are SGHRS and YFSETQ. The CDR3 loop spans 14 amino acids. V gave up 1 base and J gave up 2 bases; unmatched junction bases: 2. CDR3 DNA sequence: TGCGCCAGCAGCTTGTCCGGGGGGCAAGAGACCCAGTACTTC. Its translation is CASSLSGGQETQYF.

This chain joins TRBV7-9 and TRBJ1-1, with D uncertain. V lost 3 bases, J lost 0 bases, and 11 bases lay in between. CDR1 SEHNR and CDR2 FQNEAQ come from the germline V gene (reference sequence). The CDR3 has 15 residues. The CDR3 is CASSLRNQMNTEAFF. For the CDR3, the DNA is TGTGCCAGCAGCTTGCGTAACCAGATGAACACTGAAGCTTTCTTT.

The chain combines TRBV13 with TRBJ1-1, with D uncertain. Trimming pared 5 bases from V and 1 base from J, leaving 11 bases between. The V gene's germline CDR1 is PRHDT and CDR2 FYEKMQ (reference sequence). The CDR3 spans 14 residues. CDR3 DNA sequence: TGTGCCAGCAGCGCTACTCACGAGAACACTGAAGCTTTCTTT. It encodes CASSATHENTEAFF.

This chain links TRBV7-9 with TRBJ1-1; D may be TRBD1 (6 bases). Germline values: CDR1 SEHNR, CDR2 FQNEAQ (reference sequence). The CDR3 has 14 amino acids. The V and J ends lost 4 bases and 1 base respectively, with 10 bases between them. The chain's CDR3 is CASSSRGGNTEAFF. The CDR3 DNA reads TGTGCCAGCAGCTCCCGAGGGGGGAACACTGAAGCTTTCTTT. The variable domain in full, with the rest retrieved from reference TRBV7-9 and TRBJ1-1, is DTGVSQNPRHKITKRGQNVTFRCDPISEHNRLYWYRQTLGQGPEFLTYFQNEAQLEKSRLLSDRFSAERPKGSFSTLEIQRTEQGDSAMYLCASSSRGGNTEAFFGQGTRLTVV.

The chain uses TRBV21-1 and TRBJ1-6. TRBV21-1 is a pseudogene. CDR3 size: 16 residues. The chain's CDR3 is CASSLRAADPDSPLHF. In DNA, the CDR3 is TGTGCCAGCTCCCTTCGGGCCGCCGACCCCGATTCACCCCTCCACTTT.

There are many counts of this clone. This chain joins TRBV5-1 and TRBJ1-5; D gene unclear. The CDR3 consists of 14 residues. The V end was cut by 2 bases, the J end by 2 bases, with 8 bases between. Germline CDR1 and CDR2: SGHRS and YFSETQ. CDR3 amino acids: CASSLTGGNQPQHF. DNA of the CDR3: TGCGCCAGCAGCTTAACGGGAGGCAATCAGCCCCAGCATTTT.

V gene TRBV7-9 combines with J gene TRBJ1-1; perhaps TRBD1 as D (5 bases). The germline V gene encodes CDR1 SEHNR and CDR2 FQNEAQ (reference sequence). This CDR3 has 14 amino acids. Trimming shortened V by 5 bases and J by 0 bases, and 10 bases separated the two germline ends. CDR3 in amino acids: CASSLDSMNTEAFF. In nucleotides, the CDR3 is TGTGCCAGCAGCCTAGACAGCATGAACACTGAAGCTTTCTTT.

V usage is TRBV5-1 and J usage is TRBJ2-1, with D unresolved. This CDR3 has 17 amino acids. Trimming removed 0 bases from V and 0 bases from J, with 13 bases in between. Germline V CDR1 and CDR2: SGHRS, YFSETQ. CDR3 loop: CASSLVLTQSSYNEQFF. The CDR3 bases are TGCGCCAGCAGCTTGGTTCTGACGCAGAGCTCCTACAATGAGCAGTTCTTC.

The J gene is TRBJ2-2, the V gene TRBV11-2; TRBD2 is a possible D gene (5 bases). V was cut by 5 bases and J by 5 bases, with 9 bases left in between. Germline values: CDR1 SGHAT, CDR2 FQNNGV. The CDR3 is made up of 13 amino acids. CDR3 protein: CASSITRTGELFF. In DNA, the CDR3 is TGTGCCAGCAGCATAACTAGGACCGGGGAGCTGTTTTTT.

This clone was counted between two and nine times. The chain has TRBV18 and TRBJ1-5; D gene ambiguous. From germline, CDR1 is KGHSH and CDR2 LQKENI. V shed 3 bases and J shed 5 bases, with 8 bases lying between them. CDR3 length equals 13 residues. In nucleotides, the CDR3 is TGTGCCAGCTCACCGGGGTTGGATCAGCCCCAGCATTTT. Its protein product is CASSPGLDQPQHF. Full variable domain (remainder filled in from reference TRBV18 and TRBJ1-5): NAGVMQNPRHLVRRRGQEARLRCSPMKGHSHVYWYRQLPEEGLKFMVYLQKENIIDESGMPKERFSAEFPKEGPSILRIQQVVRGDSAAYFCASSPGLDQPQHFGDGTRLSIL.

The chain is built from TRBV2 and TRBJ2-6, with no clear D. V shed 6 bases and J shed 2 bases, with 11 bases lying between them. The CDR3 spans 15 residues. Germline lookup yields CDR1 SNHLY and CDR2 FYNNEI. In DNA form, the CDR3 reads TGTGCCAGCAGCGTAACATTCCCTGGGGCCAACGTCCTGACTTTC. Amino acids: CASSVTFPGANVLTF.

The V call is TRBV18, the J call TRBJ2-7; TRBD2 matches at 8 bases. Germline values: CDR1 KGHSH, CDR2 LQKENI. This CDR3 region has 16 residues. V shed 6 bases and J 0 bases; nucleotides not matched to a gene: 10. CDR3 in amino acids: CASSLLSSGPSYEQYF. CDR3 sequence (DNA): TGTGCCAGCTCCCTTCTATCTAGCGGGCCCTCCTACGAGCAGTACTTC.

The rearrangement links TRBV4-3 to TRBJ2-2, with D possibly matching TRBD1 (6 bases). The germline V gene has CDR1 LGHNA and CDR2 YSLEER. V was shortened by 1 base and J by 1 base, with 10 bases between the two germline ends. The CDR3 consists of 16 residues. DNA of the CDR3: TGCGCCAGCAGCCAAGGGGGGCCCGGGAACACCGGGGAGCTGTTTTTT. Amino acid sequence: CASSQGGPGNTGELFF.

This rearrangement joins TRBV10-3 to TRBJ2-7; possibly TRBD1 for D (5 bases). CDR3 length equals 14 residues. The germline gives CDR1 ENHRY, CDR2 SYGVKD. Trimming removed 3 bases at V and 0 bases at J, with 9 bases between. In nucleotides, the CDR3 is TGTGCCATCAGTGACCAGGGATCCTCCTACGAGCAGTACTTC. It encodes CAISDQGSSYEQYF.

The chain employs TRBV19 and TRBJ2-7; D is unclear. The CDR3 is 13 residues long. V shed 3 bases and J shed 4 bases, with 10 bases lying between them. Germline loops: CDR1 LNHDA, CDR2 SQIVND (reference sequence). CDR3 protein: CASSIGASYEQYF. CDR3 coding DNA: TGTGCCAGTAGTATCGGAGCGAGTTACGAGCAGTACTTC.

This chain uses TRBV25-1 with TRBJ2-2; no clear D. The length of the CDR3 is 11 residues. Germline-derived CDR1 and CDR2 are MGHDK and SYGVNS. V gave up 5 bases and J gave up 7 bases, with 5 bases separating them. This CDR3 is CASSPSGELFF. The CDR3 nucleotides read TGTGCCAGCAGTCCCAGCGGGGAGCTGTTTTTT.

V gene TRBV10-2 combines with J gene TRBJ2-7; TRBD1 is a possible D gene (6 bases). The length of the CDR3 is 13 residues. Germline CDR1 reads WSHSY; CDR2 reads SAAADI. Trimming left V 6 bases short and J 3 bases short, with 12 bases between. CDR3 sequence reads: CASRQGTYYEQYF. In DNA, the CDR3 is TGCGCCAGCAGGCAGGGGACCTACTACGAGCAGTACTTC.